The 27 T cell receptor beta chains given below trace back to one sample, sequenced in a study of vaccination and CD4 T cells after COVID-19. Treatment: roughly 10-day PBMC culture with coronavirus spike peptide pools or control peptides (ViraFEST assay). With the Oncomine TCR Beta short-read assay, DNA from cultured CD4+ T cells was sequenced. TCRdb recomputed calls from the PCR reads with MiXCR, one row per CDR3 protein. The sample holds approximately 16,000 distinct CDR3 sequences; 21% are singletons and the top ten take 9% to 15%. Their antigen targets remain unknown. The sequenced sample was CD4+ T cells from blood, cultured in vitro, obtained before SARS-CoV-2 vaccination. The source is a human donor who received a COVID-19 vaccine.

This clonotype was observed a few times. The chain employs TRBV25-1 and TRBJ2-2; the D gene is possibly TRBD1 (5 bases). The V end lost 3 bases, the J end lost 4 bases, and 12 bases lay between the germline ends. Germline V CDR1 and CDR2: MGHDK, SYGVNS. CDR3 length: 15 amino acids. The CDR3 loop is CASSEGMGPTGELFF. CDR3 DNA sequence: TGTGCCAGCAGTGAGGGTATGGGGCCCACCGGGGAGCTGTTTTTT.

The chain is built from TRBV29-1 and TRBJ2-2; tentatively, D is TRBD1 (8 bases). The CDR3 contains 13 residues. V lost 7 bases and J 5 bases, leaving 14 bases between the germline ends. The germline gives CDR1 SQVTM, CDR2 ANQGSEA. Written as DNA, the CDR3 is TGCAGCGGCCACAGGGGGGGGACCGGGGAGCTGTTTTTT. It is translated as CSGHRGGTGELFF.

This clonotype was picked up a small number of times. V gene TRBV5-6 combines with J gene TRBJ2-1; 7 positions match TRBD2. Matching the DNA end better, TRBJ2-5 makes the J call doubtful. CDR1 SGHDT and CDR2 YYEEEE come from the germline V gene. This CDR3 is built from 15 residues. CDR3 residues: CASSWEGVLRGTQYF. For the CDR3, the DNA is TGTGCCAGCAGCTGGGAGGGAGTCTTGAGGGGGACCCAGTACTTC.

This clonotype was seen a few times. V gene TRBV5-1 combines with J gene TRBJ2-5, with D possibly being TRBD1 (6 bases). The ends were cut back, 5 bases at V and 1 base at J, with 18 bases in the middle. The length of the CDR3 is 16 residues. In germline, CDR1 is SGHRS, CDR2 YFSETQ. CDR3 amino acids: CASRSLNTGIQETQYF. Written as DNA, the CDR3 is TGCGCCAGCAGGTCCCTTAATACAGGGATCCAAGAGACCCAGTACTTC.

J is TRBJ1-1 and V is TRBV12-3 or TRBV12-4; TRBD1 matches 8 bases. Trimming took 5 bases from V and 5 from J; bases not matched to a gene: 4. CDR3 length equals 13 residues. The CDR3 DNA reads TGTGCCAGCAGTGTACAGGGGGGGACTGAAGCTTTCTTT. Its translation is CASSVQGGTEAFF.

This clonotype was seen a few times. The rearrangement uses TRBV6-1 and TRBJ2-3; unclear D gene. Per the germline V gene, CDR1 is MNHNS and CDR2 is SASEGT. V lost 6 bases and J lost 5, with 12 bases in between. This CDR3 is built from 13 residues. For the CDR3, the DNA is TGTGCCAGCAGCCGAAACTTGGTAGATACGCAGTATTTT. Encoded protein: CASSRNLVDTQYF.

The rearrangement uses TRBV5-1 and TRBJ2-5; tentatively, D is TRBD2 (6 bases). CDR3 length: 14 amino acids. Germline loops: CDR1 SGHRS, CDR2 YFSETQ. The germline V and J ends were trimmed by 1 base and 5 bases, with 12 bases remaining between them. For the CDR3, the DNA is TGCGCCAGCAGCTTGACGGTAGGGAGGGAGACCCAGTACTTC. Its protein is CASSLTVGRETQYF.

The chain employs TRBV2 and TRBJ1-3, with a tentative D call TRBD1 (5 bases). CDR3 length: 13 residues. Trimming took 8 bases from V and 1 from J, leaving 9 bases between them. Germline-derived CDR1 and CDR2 are SNHLY and FYNNEI. CDR3 protein: CASGAASGNTIYF. CDR3 DNA sequence: TGTGCCAGCGGGGCAGCTTCTGGAAACACCATATATTTT.

V usage is TRBV15 and J usage is TRBJ2-3, with D possibly being TRBD1 or TRBD2 (5 bases each). This CDR3 has 17 amino acids. V lost 0 bases and J lost 6, with 19 bases in between. CDR1 is LNHNV and CDR2 is YYDKDF in the germline V gene (reference sequence). The CDR3 protein is CATSRDVGRWQVDTQYF. The CDR3 DNA follows: TGTGCCACCAGCAGAGATGTGGGACGGTGGCAGGTGGATACGCAGTATTTT.

The table lists this clonotype with a few counts. The chain couples TRBV10-3 to TRBJ2-5; D may match TRBD1 or TRBD2 (5 bases each). V was pared by 8 bases and J by 5 bases, with 15 bases between. From germline, CDR1 is ENHRY and CDR2 SYGVKD. The CDR3 runs to 13 residues. The CDR3 DNA sequence: TGTGCCATCCTTGGGGCTGCGGGCGAGACCCAGTACTTC. Amino acid sequence: CAILGAAGETQYF.

This clonotype was picked up a small number of times. The CDR3 sequence: CASTRDIASGNTIYF. In nucleotides, the CDR3 is TGTGCCAGCACTCGGGACATCGCCTCTGGAAACACCATATATTTT. The rearrangement joins TRBV2 to TRBJ1-3; D might be TRBD1 (6 bases). Trimming cost V 7 bases and J 0 bases, with 13 bases left between them. Per germline, CDR1 SNHLY and CDR2 FYNNEI. This CDR3 spans 15 amino acids.

The chain recombines TRBV30 with TRBJ2-3; 9 bases agree with TRBD2. The V gene's germline CDR1 is GTSNPN and CDR2 SVGIG (reference sequence). J was trimmed by 3 bases and V by 2 bases; bases with no gene match: 9. This CDR3 has 16 residues. In DNA, the CDR3 is TGTGCCTGGAGTCGAGGCGGTAGCGGGGGAACAGATACGCAGTATTTT. Its translation is CAWSRGGSGGTDTQYF.

This clonotype has only a few counts. The genes are TRBV27 and TRBJ2-3; D perhaps matches TRBD2 (7 bases). V was pared by 5 bases and J by 8 bases, with 23 bases between. Germline lookup yields CDR1 MNHEY and CDR2 SMNVEV (reference sequence). The length of the CDR3 is 16 residues. CDR3 sequence: CASSPLGGGRGGTQYF. CDR3 sequence (DNA): TGTGCCAGCAGTCCCCTAGGGGGGGGGCGAGGGGGTACGCAGTATTTT.

This clonotype came up a few times. The chain joins TRBV6-1 to TRBJ2-3, with 10 bases lining up with TRBD1. The CDR3 has 16 residues. CDR1 MNHNS and CDR2 SASEGT come from the germline V gene. With V trimmed by 6 bases and J by 4 bases, 10 bases remained unmatched. CDR3 loop: CASRGQGIVISDTQYF. CDR3 nucleotide sequence: TGTGCCAGCAGGGGACAGGGGATAGTAATCTCAGATACGCAGTATTTT.

This sequence joins TRBV20-1 and TRBJ1-1; D is undetermined. From germline, CDR1 is DFQATT and CDR2 SNEGSKA (reference sequence). This CDR3 is 12 amino acids long. The V end lost 1 base, the J end lost 1 base, and 4 bases lay between the germline ends. The CDR3 here is CSARVRNTEAFF. CDR3 nucleotide sequence: TGCAGTGCTAGAGTCCGGAACACTGAAGCTTTCTTT.

This clonotype was observed once. The chain couples TRBV6-2 or TRBV6-3 to TRBJ1-6; D might be TRBD1 (6 bases). The CDR3 loop spans 16 amino acids. The ends were cut back, 0 bases at V and 7 bases at J, with 13 bases in the middle. Per germline, CDR1 MNHEY and CDR2 SVGEGT. Here the CDR3 reads CASSYSMGRGNSPLHF. The CDR3 DNA follows: TGTGCCAGCAGTTACTCGATGGGCAGGGGAAATTCACCCCTCCACTTT.

This chain connects TRBV28 to TRBJ2-7, with 8 bases aligning to TRBD1. Germline trimming cut 6 bases from V and 2 bases from J; bases unmatched to any gene: 6. This CDR3 contains 14 residues. Germline V gene lookup returns CDR1 MDHEN and CDR2 SYDVKM. The DNA for the CDR3 is TGTGCCAGCAGGAGAGGGACAGGTACCTACGAGCAGTACTTC. It yields the protein CASRRGTGTYEQYF.

The chain joins TRBV12-3 or TRBV12-4 to TRBJ1-1; a possible D gene is TRBD1 (5 bases). CDR3 size: 16 residues. V was clipped by 6 bases and J by 5 bases, with 22 bases between them. DNA for the CDR3: TGTGCCAGCAGCAGGCTTGCAGGGTGGTCGGAGACTGAAGCTTTCTTT. The encoded protein is CASSRLAGWSETEAFF.

This clonotype is categorized as medium-sized. The chain couples TRBV7-9 to TRBJ1-1; TRBD1 is a possible D gene (5 bases). V was clipped by 7 bases and J by 1 base, with 13 bases between them. CDR1 and CDR2 from the germline V gene are SEHNR and FQNEAQ (reference sequence). The CDR3 spans 14 residues. CDR3 DNA: TGTGCCAGCAAGACACAGGCAGAGAACACTGAAGCTTTCTTT. Translated: CASKTQAENTEAFF. The variable domain in full, with the rest retrieved from reference TRBV7-9 and TRBJ1-1, is DTGVSQNPRHKITKRGQNVTFRCDPISEHNRLYWYRQTLGQGPEFLTYFQNEAQLEKSRLLSDRFSAERPKGSFSTLEIQRTEQGDSAMYLCASKTQAENTEAFFGQGTRLTVV.

The V and J genes are TRBV5-5 and TRBJ2-7; no reliable D call. The CDR3 spans 15 residues. Germline V CDR1 and CDR2: SGHKS, YYEKEE (reference sequence). Trimming stripped 0 bases from V and 3 bases from J, with 13 bases between. CDR3 protein: CASSLASRFIYEQYF. The CDR3 DNA reads TGTGCCAGCAGCTTGGCGTCTAGGTTTATCTACGAGCAGTACTTC.

The chain carries TRBV6-1 and TRBJ1-2, with D possibly matching TRBD1 (6 bases). This CDR3 region has 14 residues. V was shortened by 6 bases and J by 5 bases, with 16 bases between the two germline ends. CDR1 and CDR2 (germline): MNHNS, SASEGT. CDR3 sequence (DNA): TGTGCCAGCAGACAGCCAGGGGAGGCGTATGGCTACACCTTC. It specifies CASRQPGEAYGYTF.

This chain uses TRBV29-1 with TRBJ1-2; maybe TRBD1 (6 bases). The CDR3 has 15 amino acids. Trimming left V 7 bases short and J 1 base short, with 19 bases between. CDR1 and CDR2 (germline): SQVTM, ANQGSEA. The CDR3, as DNA: TGCAGCGCCAGACAGGTATCCGCCGGTAACTATGGCTACACCTTC. Protein sequence: CSARQVSAGNYGYTF. Using reference TRBV29-1 and TRBJ1-2 for the parts outside the CDR3, the full variable domain is SAVISQKPSRDICQRGTSLTIQCQVDSQVTMMFWYRQQPGQSLTLIATANQGSEATYESGFVIDKFPISRPNLTFSTLTVSNMSPEDSSIYLCSARQVSAGNYGYTFGSGTRLTVV.

V and J are TRBV2 and TRBJ1-2; 10 bases map to TRBD1. The CDR3 covers 14 residues. V lost 5 bases to trimming and J lost 5 bases; unmatched junction nucleotides: 5. Germline CDR1 and CDR2: SNHLY and FYNNEI. Written as DNA, the CDR3 is TGTGCCAGCAGTAGACAGGGGGCCGCTTATGGCTACACCTTC. Amino acids: CASSRQGAAYGYTF.

This clonotype was found a few times. The chain uses TRBV5-6 and TRBJ2-3; 11 positions match TRBD1. CDR1 is SGHDT and CDR2 is YYEEEE in the germline V gene. The J segment lost 5 bases and the V segment lost 2 bases, leaving 7 bases of the junction unmatched. CDR3 length: 16 residues. CDR3 residues: CASSLSRGTGGDTQYF. The CDR3 bases are TGTGCCAGCAGCTTAAGCAGAGGGACAGGGGGAGATACGCAGTATTTT. The full variable domain, in which reference TRBV5-6 and TRBJ2-3 provide the parts outside the CDR3, is DAGVTQSPTHLIKTRGQQVTLRCSPKSGHDTVSWYQQALGQGPQFIFQYYEEEERQRGNFPDRFSGHQFPNYSSELNVNALLLGDSALYLCASSLSRGTGGDTQYFGPGTRLTVL.

This rearrangement joins TRBV12-3 or TRBV12-4 to TRBJ1-3; the match to TRBD1 covers 9 bases. V shed 6 bases and J 1 base; nucleotides not matched to a gene: 7. The CDR3 sequence is 16 residues long. This chain's CDR3 is CASRLATGGSGNTIYF. CDR3 DNA sequence: TGTGCCAGCAGACTTGCGACAGGGGGATCTGGAAACACCATATATTTT.

Sample share makes this clonotype medium-sized. The V gene is TRBV24-1, the J gene TRBJ2-3; D gene uncertain. The CDR3 runs to 11 residues. Germline V CDR1 and CDR2: KGHDR, SFDVKD. Trimming removed 1 base from V and 11 bases from J, with 6 bases in between. The CDR3 here is CATSDFGEQYF. The CDR3, as DNA: TGTGCCACCAGTGATTTTGGTGAGCAGTATTTT.

This clonotype came up once. The chain links TRBV9 to TRBJ1-6; D may be TRBD1 (6 bases). Germline V CDR1 and CDR2: SGDLS, YYNGEE. The CDR3 is made up of 14 amino acids. Trimming removed 4 bases from V and 10 bases from J, with 15 bases in between. CDR3 nucleotide sequence: TGTGCCAGCAGCACTCCAGGGGCAGGGTCACCCCTCCACTTT. This sequence encodes CASSTPGAGSPLHF.